The source of this TCR beta chain is a study of T cells in Graves' hyperthyroidism and ophthalmopathy. Study context: At initial diagnosis, before any treatment had begun, peripheral blood was obtained.

Disease duration was under 3 months in the ophthalmopathy patients, who also had a Clinical Activity Score of at least 3 and a NOSPECS grade of at least 4. Uncontrolled infection, other autoimmune disease, pregnancy or lactation led to exclusion. In its sample, this clonotype was seen a few times. Antigen specificity is unknown. Broader study findings: Ophthalmopathy stood apart from stable hyperthyroidism in a 13 V-J model.

The ends lost 4 bases at V and 0 bases at J; junction bases unmatched: 10. The CDR3 extends over 17 amino acids. Germline V gene sequence: CDR1 SQVTM, CDR2 ANQGSEA. RNA transcripts gave rise to amplified TCR beta CDR3 regions. First-round RT-PCR targeting the TCR CDR3 was performed with the HTBI primer set. TCRdb called the multiplex PCR reads again in MiXCR, with one record for every CDR3 protein. The table lists roughly 400,000 distinct CDR3 sequences, 11% to 15% of them singletons, with around 27% in the top ten. This clonotype was sampled from a man aged 50 to 59 with Graves' ophthalmopathy. Sequencing input: blood. V is TRBV29-1 and J is TRBJ2-4, with 9 nucleotides matching TRBD1. CDR3 bases: TGCAGCGTTGTGGGAGGACAGGGGCTCAGAGCCAAAAACATTCAGTACTTC. Its translation is CSVVGGQGLRAKNIQYF.